This is a list of T cell receptor beta chains from one sample in a study of radiotherapy plus CTLA-4 blockade in lung cancer. Clones were sequenced by immunoSEQ multiplex PCR, and TCRdb holds only the in-frame ones, with some missing. The sample holds around 80,000 clones; nearly 75% are singletons and the top ten take over 9%. Sequenced material: peripheral blood, taken from a patient treated with radiotherapy plus ipilimumab. The source is a human donor with non-small cell lung cancer whose response to radiotherapy plus ipilimumab could not be evaluated. CDR3s include the opening cysteine and the closing phenylalanine or tryptophan. The D gene is left open where the match is weak. The size entry is marked missing in some rows and otherwise reads once, few, many or a size class.

clone size: NA
D gene: NA
J gene: TRBJ1-5
V gene: TRBV30
CDR3 DNA: TGTGCCTGGAGTGTTTCGGGGATGAATCAGCCCCAGCATTTT
CDR3 protein: CAWSVSGMNQPQHF

clone size: NA
D gene: NA
J gene: TRBJ2-2
V gene: TRBV5-4
CDR3 DNA: TGTGCCAGCAGCAGCGGATCCAGGGGGGTCACCGGGGAGCTGTTTTTT
CDR3 protein: CASSSGSRGVTGELFF

clone size: NA
D gene: TRBD1
J gene: TRBJ1-6
V gene: TRBV10-3
CDR3 DNA: TGTGCCATCAGTGACGGGACAGTAAATAATTCACCCCTCCACTTT
CDR3 protein: CAISDGTVNNSPLHF

clone size: NA
D gene: NA
J gene: TRBJ1-1
V gene: TRBV9
CDR3 DNA: TGTGCCAGCAGCGTATATTCAGGGGAAGCGAACACTGAAGCTTTCTTT
CDR3 protein: CASSVYSGEANTEAFF

clone size: once
D gene: TRBD2
J gene: TRBJ2-1
V gene: TRBV5-1
CDR3 DNA: TGCGCCAGCAGCTTGGAGCCTAGCGGGACCTACAATGAGCAGTTCTTC
CDR3 protein: CASSLEPSGTYNEQFF

clone size: NA
D gene: TRBD1
J gene: TRBJ2-7
V gene: TRBV5-4
CDR3 DNA: TGTGCCAGCAGCTACCGGGACAGCATCTACGAGCAGTACTTC
CDR3 protein: CASSYRDSIYEQYF

clone size: NA
D gene: NA
J gene: TRBJ2-7
V gene: TRBV19
CDR3 DNA: TGTGCCAGTAGTATACTGCTAGCTGTCACCTACGAGCAGTACTTC
CDR3 protein: CASSILLAVTYEQYF

clone size: NA
D gene: NA
J gene: TRBJ1-6
V gene: TRBV4-3
CDR3 DNA: TGCGCCAGCAGCCAGGGACAAGAGACGCCCCTCCACTTT
CDR3 protein: CASSQGQETPLHF

clone size: NA
D gene: NA
J gene: TRBJ2-7
V gene: TRBV25-1
CDR3 DNA: TGTGCCAGCAGTGTCCCAGGGGCAGGGGCTCGCTACGAGCAGTACTTC
CDR3 protein: CASSVPGAGARYEQYF

clone size: medium-sized
D gene: TRBD1
J gene: TRBJ1-1
V gene: TRBV6-6
CDR3 DNA: TGTGCCAGCCGTCGGAAGGGGGCCAATGAAGCTTTCTTT
CDR3 protein: CASRRKGANEAFF

clone size: NA
D gene: NA
J gene: TRBJ2-3
V gene: TRBV27
CDR3 DNA: TGTGCCAGCAGTCCAACGACGGGGTTGGATACGCAGTATTTT
CDR3 protein: CASSPTTGLDTQYF

clone size: NA
D gene: TRBD1
J gene: TRBJ2-7
V gene: TRBV2
CDR3 DNA: TGTGCCAGCAGGACTCAGGGGGCCTACGAGCAGTACTTC
CDR3 protein: CASRTQGAYEQYF

clone size: few
D gene: TRBD2
J gene: TRBJ2-1
V gene: TRBV9
CDR3 DNA: TGTGCCAGCAGCGTGAGTGGGACTAGCATCGATGAGCAGTTCTTC
CDR3 protein: CASSVSGTSIDEQFF

clone size: NA
D gene: TRBD1
J gene: TRBJ2-7
V gene: TRBV5-6
CDR3 DNA: TGTGCCAGCAGCTCCTCCGGGACAGAGTACGAGCAGTACTTC
CDR3 protein: CASSSSGTEYEQYF

clone size: NA
D gene: NA
J gene: TRBJ2-6
V gene: TRBV28
CDR3 DNA: TGTGCCAGCAGGGGGGGGGACAGGCAGATCTGGGCCAACGTCCTGACTTTC
CDR3 protein: CASRGGDRQIWANVLTF

clone size: NA
D gene: TRBD1
J gene: TRBJ1-1
V gene: TRBV19
CDR3 DNA: TGTGCCAGTAGGAGGCAGGGGGCTCTGAACACTGAAGCTTTCTTT
CDR3 protein: CASRRQGALNTEAFF

clone size: NA
D gene: TRBD1
J gene: TRBJ2-7
V gene: TRBV5-1
CDR3 DNA: TGCGCCAGCAGCTCCCTCCTACAGGGGATAGGCGACGAGCAGTACTTC
CDR3 protein: CASSSLLQGIGDEQYF

clone size: NA
D gene: NA
J gene: TRBJ2-3
V gene: TRBV5-6
CDR3 DNA: TGTGCCAGCAGCTCTAGGGGCAGGGCCACGGATACGCAGTATTTT
CDR3 protein: CASSSRGRATDTQYF

clone size: once
D gene: NA
J gene: TRBJ1-6
V gene: TRBV5-1
CDR3 DNA: TGCGCCAGCAGCTTGGACCAGCTCGGGAATTCACCCCTCCACTTT
CDR3 protein: CASSLDQLGNSPLHF

clone size: NA
D gene: NA
J gene: TRBJ2-1
V gene: TRBV7-9
CDR3 DNA: TGTGCCAGCAGCCGGACACCGAACAATGAGCAGTTCTTC
CDR3 protein: CASSRTPNNEQFF

clone size: NA
D gene: NA
J gene: TRBJ1-5
V gene: TRBV6-5
CDR3 DNA: TGTGCCAGCAGTTCAACCGGGAATAGCAATCAGCCCCAGCATTTT
CDR3 protein: CASSSTGNSNQPQHF

clone size: NA
D gene: TRBD2
J gene: TRBJ2-1
V gene: TRBV4-2
CDR3 DNA: TGTGCCAGCAGCCAAGATGGGCTAGCGGGAGTGAATGAGCAGTTCTTC
CDR3 protein: CASSQDGLAGVNEQFF

clone size: NA
D gene: NA
J gene: TRBJ1-3
V gene: TRBV6-1
CDR3 DNA: TGTGCCAGCAGTGACAGCTCTGGAAACACCATATATTTT
CDR3 protein: CASSDSSGNTIYF

clone size: few
D gene: NA
J gene: TRBJ1-5
V gene: TRBV4-1
CDR3 DNA: TGCGCCAGCAGCCAAGAATTACAGTTGGTTCAGCCCCAGCATTTT
CDR3 protein: CASSQELQLVQPQHF

clone size: once
D gene: NA
J gene: TRBJ1-1
V gene: TRBV7-9
CDR3 DNA: TGTGCCAGCAGCCGCGACCAGGAAGGTACTGAAGCTTTCTTT
CDR3 protein: CASSRDQEGTEAFF

clone size: NA
D gene: NA
J gene: TRBJ2-6
V gene: TRBV5-1
CDR3 DNA: TGCGCCAGCAGCTTTCAGGATGGGGCCAACGTCCTGACTTTC
CDR3 protein: CASSFQDGANVLTF

clone size: NA
D gene: TRBD2
J gene: TRBJ2-3
V gene: TRBV14
CDR3 DNA: TGTGCCAGCAGCCTAGGACTAGCGGGGGGATGGACAGATACGCAGTATTTT
CDR3 protein: CASSLGLAGGWTDTQYF

clone size: NA
D gene: NA
J gene: TRBJ1-1
V gene: TRBV27
CDR3 DNA: TGTGCCAGCAGAGAACAGGGATCTGAAGCTTTCTTT
CDR3 protein: CASREQGSEAFF

clone size: once
D gene: TRBD1
J gene: TRBJ2-1
V gene: TRBV6-5
CDR3 DNA: TGTGCCAGCAGTTACTCTACAGGGGGCCTCAATGAGCAGTTCTTC
CDR3 protein: CASSYSTGGLNEQFF

clone size: NA
D gene: NA
J gene: TRBJ2-3
V gene: TRBV7-9
CDR3 DNA: TGTGCCAGCACCTCATATGGGTGGCTAGGCGAAGATACGCAGTATTTT
CDR3 protein: CASTSYGWLGEDTQYF

clone size: few
D gene: NA
J gene: TRBJ2-7
V gene: TRBV7-2
CDR3 DNA: TGTGCCAGCAGGAGCGCGGGGGCGGGTGAGCAGTACTTC
CDR3 protein: CASRSAGAGEQYF

clone size: NA
D gene: TRBD1
J gene: TRBJ1-4
V gene: TRBV19
CDR3 DNA: TGTGCCAGTAGTATACCCACCCGACAGGGGGGACTTGAAAAACTGTTTTTT
CDR3 protein: CASSIPTRQGGLEKLFF

clone size: NA
D gene: TRBD1
J gene: TRBJ2-6
V gene: TRBV19
CDR3 DNA: TGTGCCAGTAGTCCCCGGACAGGGACAAGCTCTGGGGCCAACGTCCTGACTTTC
CDR3 protein: CASSPRTGTSSGANVLTF

clone size: NA
D gene: TRBD1
J gene: TRBJ1-1
V gene: TRBV25-1
CDR3 DNA: TGTGCCAGCAGTGAGGTGGGACAGGGGCCTAAAATTGAAGCTTTCTTT
CDR3 protein: CASSEVGQGPKIEAFF

clone size: NA
D gene: NA
J gene: TRBJ2-1
V gene: TRBV5-1
CDR3 DNA: TGCGCCAGCAGCTTGTCCGGTAGCGCTTCCTACAATGAGCAGTTCTTC
CDR3 protein: CASSLSGSASYNEQFF

clone size: NA
D gene: NA
J gene: TRBJ2-3
V gene: TRBV7-3
CDR3 DNA: TGTGCCAGCAGCTTAAAAGCGACAGATACGCAGTATTTT
CDR3 protein: CASSLKATDTQYF

clone size: few
D gene: NA
J gene: TRBJ2-1
V gene: TRBV19
CDR3 DNA: TGTGCCAGTAGTGACCGACAGAGCCCTAGGAATGAGCAGTTCTTC
CDR3 protein: CASSDRQSPRNEQFF